One and the same sample provided the 2 T cell receptor beta chains below, sequenced in a study of regulatory T cells in long-lasting Graves disease. Both iRepertoire HTBI primers and Arm-PCR of CDR3 regions were used to build the TCR beta libraries. TCRdb independently ran MiXCR on the multiplex PCR reads; one entry per CDR3 protein. The sample holds about 430,000 distinct CDR3 sequences, 20% to 25% seen once. Time point reported: persistent/refractory GD, antithyroid drugs over 5 years with positive TRAb. Generation of the TCR library employed RNA extracted from PBMCs. Sequencing used peripheral blood mononuclear cells (PBMCs), obtained when the disease was refractory, from a patient treated with antithyroid drugs. The receptors stem from a female donor with Graves disease.

This clonotype showed up just a few times. The V call is TRBV24-1, the J call TRBJ1-2; D is ambiguous. The V and J ends lost 2 bases and 5 bases respectively, with 11 bases between them. This CDR3 is 14 amino acids long. CDR1 and CDR2 (germline): KGHDR, SFDVKD. This chain's CDR3 is CATSDSQQGYGYTF. The CDR3 nucleotides read TGTGCCACCAGTGATTCGCAGCAAGGGTATGGCTACACCTTC.

As for this clonotype: This may be a read error: a much more frequent sequence differs by one nucleotide. This chain links TRBV20-1 with TRBJ2-5; TRBD2 matches at 12 bases. CDR1 is DFQATT, CDR2 SNEGSKA, per germline (reference sequence). The CDR3 sequence is 15 residues long. The CDR3 reads CSAFASGRDQEAQYF. In nucleotides, the CDR3 is TGCAGTGCTTTCGCTAGCGGGAGGGACCAAGAGGCCCAGTACTTC.